The 10 T cell receptor beta chains given below trace back to one sample, sequenced in a study of blood T cells in healthy people across ages. With a J-beta primer mix and a sample-barcoded 5' primer, a second PCR ran about 7 to 12 cycles. MiXCR was run by TCRdb on the 5' RACE reads, yielding one entry per CDR3 protein. The data contain 1.5 million or so distinct CDR3 sequences, roughly 43% of them seen just once; the ten biggest clones take up about 3.8%. Specimen: blood. These receptors were collected from a woman between 18 and 30 years old in good health.

The V gene is TRBV27, the J gene TRBJ2-5; the D gene could be TRBD1 or TRBD2 (5 bases each). Trimming removed 10 bases at V and 3 bases at J, with 9 bases between. Germline lookup yields CDR1 MNHEY and CDR2 SMNVEV (reference sequence). The CDR3 contains 11 residues. CDR3 amino acids: CATGPKETQYF. CDR3 DNA sequence: TGTGCCACGGGACCGAAAGAGACCCAGTACTTC.

This chain links TRBV7-9 with TRBJ1-5, with TRBD1 as a possible D gene (6 bases). The CDR3 is 15 amino acids. The germline V gene has CDR1 SEHNR and CDR2 FQNEAQ (reference sequence). Between the trimmed V and J ends, which lost 6 bases and 4 bases, there was a span of 16 bases. The DNA for the CDR3 is TGTGCCAGCAGTCCGCTTAAACAGGGAAATCAGCCCCAGCATTTT. Protein product: CASSPLKQGNQPQHF.

Here the CDR3 reads CASSLLEGYNEQFF. CDR3 nucleotide sequence: TGTGCCAGCAGTTTACTCGAAGGGTACAATGAGCAGTTCTTC. V and J are TRBV27 and TRBJ2-1; D gene ambiguous. The germline gives CDR1 MNHEY, CDR2 SMNVEV (reference sequence). V was clipped by 2 bases and J by 4 bases, with 9 bases between them. The CDR3 length is 14 residues.

V usage is TRBV7-9 and J usage is TRBJ2-7; D is uncertain. V dropped 5 bases and J dropped 6 bases, with 8 bases sitting between them. CDR3 size: 11 residues. CDR1 is SEHNR, CDR2 FQNEAQ, per germline (reference sequence). In DNA, the CDR3 is TGTGCCAGCAGCCCCGTTTCCGAGCAGTACTTC. It is translated as CASSPVSEQYF.

J is TRBJ1-1 and V is TRBV5-1; D is unclear. The length of the CDR3 is 15 residues. Trimming removed 1 base at V and 1 base at J, with 11 bases between. Germline V gene data show CDR1 as SGHRS and CDR2 as YFSETQ. CDR3 region: CASSLKTAQNTEAFF. CDR3 nucleotides: TGCGCCAGCAGCTTGAAGACGGCTCAGAACACTGAAGCTTTCTTT.

In its sample, this clonotype was seen once. One end of the junction does not line up with germline, which may come from a read error. CDR3 bases: TGTGCCAGCAGCCCAACGGGACTAGCGGTTGCCTACAATGAACAGTTCTTC. Amino acid sequence: CASSPTGLAVAYNEQFF. The chain joins TRBV7-3 to TRBJ2-1; 11 bases fit TRBD2. The germline CDR1 and CDR2 sequences are SGHTA and FQGTGA. CDR3 length: 17 residues.

V gene TRBV4-2 combines with J gene TRBJ2-3; 8 bases fit TRBD2. The CDR3 length is 15 residues. Looked up from germline, CDR1 is LGHNA and CDR2 is YNFKEQ. V lost 6 bases and J lost 6; bases outside the gene matches: 11. The CDR3 DNA reads as TGTGCCAGCAGAGGGACTAGTAGGTTTCCGGATACGCAGTATTTT. It is translated as CASRGTSRFPDTQYF.

V gene TRBV6-2 or TRBV6-3 combines with J gene TRBJ2-7; D gene ambiguous. CDR1 MNHEY and CDR2 SVGEGT come from the germline V gene. The V end lost 3 bases, the J end lost 2 bases, and 17 bases lay between the germline ends. The CDR3 has 16 residues. CDR3: CASSYRTARNPYEQYF. In DNA, the CDR3 is TGTGCCAGCAGTTATAGGACCGCCCGAAATCCCTACGAGCAGTACTTC.

This clonotype was found a few times. V and J are TRBV7-9 and TRBJ1-1; no clear D gene. The germline V and J ends were trimmed by 5 bases and 3 bases, with 13 bases remaining between them. The CDR3 has 14 amino acids. The germline V gene has CDR1 SEHNR and CDR2 FQNEAQ (reference sequence). CDR3 in amino acids: CASSLMNRDTEAFF. CDR3 DNA: TGTGCCAGCAGCCTCATGAATAGGGACACTGAAGCTTTCTTT.

This rearrangement joins TRBV4-1 to TRBJ2-2; possibly TRBD2 for D (6 bases). Trimming pared 4 bases from V and 0 bases from J, leaving 12 bases between. Germline CDR1 is MGHRA and CDR2 is YSYEKL. This CDR3 is 16 amino acids long. The CDR3 protein is CASSPQPGANTGELFF. DNA of the CDR3: TGCGCCAGCAGCCCGCAACCGGGGGCGAACACCGGGGAGCTGTTTTTT.